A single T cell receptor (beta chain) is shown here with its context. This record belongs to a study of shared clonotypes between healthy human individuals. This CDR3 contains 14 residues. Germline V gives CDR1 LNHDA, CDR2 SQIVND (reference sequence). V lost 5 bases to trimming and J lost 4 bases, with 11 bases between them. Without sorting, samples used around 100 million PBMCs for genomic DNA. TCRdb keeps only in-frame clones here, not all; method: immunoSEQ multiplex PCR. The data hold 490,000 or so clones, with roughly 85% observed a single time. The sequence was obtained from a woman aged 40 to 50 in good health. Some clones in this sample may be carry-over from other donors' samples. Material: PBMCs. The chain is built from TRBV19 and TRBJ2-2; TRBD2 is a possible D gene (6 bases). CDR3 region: CASSSWGLTGELFF. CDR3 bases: TGTGCCAGTAGTTCGTGGGGACTCACCGGGGAGCTGTTTTTT.